This T cell receptor (beta chain) was captured by sequencing in a study of blood T cell repertoires in COVID-19. Study context: Sites across the United States, Italy and Spain contributed samples from acute and convalescent COVID-19.

Method: immunoSEQ multiplex PCR; TCRdb's copy keeps in-frame clones and lacks some. The sample lists around 390,000 clones, more than 75% occurring once. Germline CDR1 is SNHLY and CDR2 is FYNNEI. This CDR3 region has 15 residues. The J segment lost 8 bases and the V segment lost 5 bases, leaving 7 bases of the junction unmatched. Membership in each cohort depended on participant-reported clinical history. Cohort 3 donors were reported recovered after two negative PCRs, clearance, or symptom resolution. Sequencing input: PBMCs or T cells enriched from blood (not recorded which). The chain uses TRBV2 and TRBJ2-2; 11 bases line up with TRBD1. This clonotype was obtained from a woman in her forties or fifties who had recovered from COVID-19. The CDR3 protein is CASSWTGGPTGELFF. The CDR3 DNA is TGTGCCAGCAGTTGGACAGGGGGCCCGACGGGGGAGCTGTTTTTT.